The 9 T cell receptor beta chains below all came from one sample that was sequenced in a study of CD8 T cells in ankylosing spondylitis. Points from the study as a whole: Blood from ankylosing spondylitis patients appeared to carry a characteristic roughly 8-variant TCR beta motif.

TCRdb re-called the 5' RACE reads through MiXCR, storing one row per CDR3 protein. The table shows about 840,000 distinct CDR3 sequences, with 12% occurring only once. The antigens these receptors bind are not known. What was sequenced was blood, either unsorted or a sorted T cell fraction (not recorded which). These receptors were taken from a male donor with ankylosing spondylitis.

The table lists this clonotype with a few counts. The rearrangement links TRBV10-3 to TRBJ2-1; the match to TRBD1 covers 7 bases. Per the germline V gene, CDR1 is ENHRY and CDR2 is SYGVKD. This CDR3 comprises 14 residues. V was pared by 5 bases and J by 8 bases, with 9 bases of the junction left unmatched. CDR3 loop: CAISTGTVSYEQFF. The DNA for the CDR3 is TGTGCCATCAGTACCGGGACAGTCTCCTATGAGCAGTTCTTC.

The V gene is TRBV5-1, the J gene TRBJ2-4, with D possibly being TRBD2 (5 bases). V dropped 4 bases and J dropped 7 bases, with 18 bases sitting between them. The CDR3 contains 15 residues. CDR1 and CDR2 (germline): SGHRS, YFSETQ. The CDR3 here is CASSGMGLRGNIQYF. CDR3 nucleotide sequence: TGCGCCAGCAGCGGAATGGGTCTACGAGGGAACATTCAGTACTTC.

This clonotype was picked up a small number of times. V is TRBV5-1 and J is TRBJ2-1; D gene unclear. V shed 0 bases and J shed 6 bases, with 13 bases lying between them. Looked up from germline, CDR1 is SGHRS and CDR2 is YFSETQ. This CDR3 spans 15 amino acids. The CDR3: CASSLGPAASNEQFF. Here the CDR3 DNA reads TGCGCCAGCAGCTTGGGTCCGGCCGCCAGCAATGAGCAGTTCTTC. The full variable domain, completed using reference TRBV5-1 and TRBJ2-1, is KAGVTQTPRYLIKTRGQQVTLSCSPISGHRSVSWYQQTPGQGLQFLFEYFSETQRNKGNFPGRFSGRQFSNSRSEMNVSTLELGDSALYLCASSLGPAASNEQFFGPGTRLTVL.

The chain uses TRBV6-5 and TRBJ2-1; D is perhaps TRBD1 or TRBD2 (6 bases each). In germline, CDR1 is MNHEY, CDR2 SVGAGI. The CDR3 spans 12 residues. V lost 5 bases and J lost 13, with 15 bases in between. Written as DNA, the CDR3 is TGTGCCAGCAGTCCGGGGGACATCGGACAGTTCTTC. This translates into CASSPGDIGQFF.

This clonotype was seen at least ten times. J is TRBJ2-4 and V is TRBV20-1; TRBD1 is a possible D gene (5 bases). CDR1 DFQATT and CDR2 SNEGSKA come from the germline V gene (reference sequence). The CDR3 has 13 residues. V dropped 6 bases and J dropped 0 bases, with 9 bases sitting between them. CDR3 loop: CSAGALAKNIQYF. CDR3 sequence (DNA): TGCAGTGCAGGGGCCCTAGCCAAAAACATTCAGTACTTC.

This clonotype appeared a few times. The chain carries TRBV20-1 and TRBJ2-2, with TRBD1 matching 7 bases. This CDR3 has 16 residues. The ends lost 4 bases at V and 4 bases at J; junction bases unmatched: 12. Germline CDR1 reads DFQATT; CDR2 reads SNEGSKA (reference sequence). CDR3 residues: CSAIRQGHYSTGELFF. DNA of the CDR3: TGCAGTGCTATCCGACAGGGTCATTATAGCACCGGGGAGCTGTTTTTT.

This chain uses TRBV7-2 with TRBJ2-5, with D unresolved. The V and J ends lost 5 bases and 4 bases respectively, with 8 bases between them. This CDR3 contains 12 residues. Germline lookup yields CDR1 SGHTA and CDR2 FQGNSA. CDR3 protein: CASSTTRETQYF. The CDR3 region has the DNA TGTGCCAGCAGCACGACCAGAGAGACCCAGTACTTC.

The V gene is TRBV20-1, the J gene TRBJ2-3; D may be TRBD1 (6 bases). Looked up from germline, CDR1 is DFQATT and CDR2 is SNEGSKA (reference sequence). The V end lost 3 bases, the J end lost 3 bases, and 19 bases lay between the germline ends. CDR3 size: 16 residues. This CDR3 reads CSASDPSRGITDTQYF. The CDR3 bases are TGCAGTGCTAGTGACCCATCCAGGGGCATTACAGATACGCAGTATTTT.

The chain has TRBV4-3 and TRBJ2-1, with a tentative D call TRBD1 (6 bases). The V gene lost 5 bases and the J gene lost 7 bases, with 15 bases spanning the gap. CDR3 length: 14 amino acids. Germline V CDR1 and CDR2: LGHNA, YSLEER. The CDR3 nucleotides read TGCGCCAGCAGCACCAGGGGTTCGGGTAATGAGCAGTTCTTC. It translates to CASSTRGSGNEQFF.